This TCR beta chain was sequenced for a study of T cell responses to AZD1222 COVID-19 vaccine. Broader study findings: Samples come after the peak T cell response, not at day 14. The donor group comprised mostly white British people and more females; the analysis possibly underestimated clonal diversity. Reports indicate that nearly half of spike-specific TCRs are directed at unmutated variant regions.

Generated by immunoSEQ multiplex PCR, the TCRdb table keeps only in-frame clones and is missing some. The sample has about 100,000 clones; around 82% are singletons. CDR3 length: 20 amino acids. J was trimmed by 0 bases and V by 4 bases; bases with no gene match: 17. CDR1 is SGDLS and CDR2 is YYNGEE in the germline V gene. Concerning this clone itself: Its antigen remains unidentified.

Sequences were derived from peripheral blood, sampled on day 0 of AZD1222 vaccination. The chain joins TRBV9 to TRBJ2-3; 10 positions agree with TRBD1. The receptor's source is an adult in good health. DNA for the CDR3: TGTGCCAGCAGCCCCGGGACAGGGGCGGCGGGGCTTATTAGCACAGATACGCAGTATTTT. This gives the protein CASSPGTGAAGLISTDTQYF.